This TCR beta chain is from a study of T-cell reconstitution after alpha-beta-depleted transplantation in children. The CDR3 sequence is 14 residues long. Per the germline V gene, CDR1 is LGHDT and CDR2 is YNNKEL (reference sequence). Trimming shortened V by 0 bases and J by 8 bases, and 11 bases separated the two germline ends. A library of TCRbeta sequences, prepared with unique molecular identifiers, was generated. A single record per CDR3 protein comes from TCRdb applying MiXCR to the PCR reads. The table has about 500,000 distinct CDR3 sequences, approximately 32% seen once. The TCR originated in a human donor who donated a stem cell graft to a child with aplastic anemia. The rearrangement links TRBV3-1 to TRBJ2-4; D gene uncertain. The sequencing here drew on PBMCs from the stem cell graft donor, taken from the stem cell graft. The DNA for the CDR3 is TGTGCCAGCAGCCAAGACGATTTTGCGGACATTCAGTACTTC. Its translation: CASSQDDFADIQYF.